The 17 T cell receptor beta chains below all came from one sample that was sequenced in a study of shared clonotypes between healthy human individuals. CD45RO negativity and positive selection for CCR7 defined naive CD8 cells, a population that excluded terminally differentiated effector memory CD45RA+ cells. Clones were sequenced by immunoSEQ multiplex PCR, and TCRdb holds only the in-frame ones, with some missing. The sample contains millions of clones, 85% to 95% of which appear only once. The sequenced material came from naive CD8+ T cells sorted from blood. These receptors were obtained from a man between 18 and 29 years old in good health.

The CDR3 loop is CASSSRPPTPPYNSPLHF. The CDR3 DNA is TGTGCCAGCAGTTCTCGCCCGCCCACTCCCCCCTATAATTCACCCCTCCACTTT. The chain carries TRBV27 and TRBJ1-6; no clear D. The CDR3 sequence is 18 residues long. Germline CDR1 and CDR2: MNHEY and SMNVEV (reference sequence). The ends were cut back, 4 bases at V and 2 bases at J, with 18 bases in the middle.

This chain connects TRBV7-8 to TRBJ1-2; tentatively, D is TRBD1 (6 bases). V was clipped by 4 bases and J by 4 bases, with 10 bases between them. In germline, CDR1 is SGHVS, CDR2 FQNEAQ. The CDR3 covers 13 residues. In DNA form, the CDR3 reads TGTGCCAGCAGCTCCGGGACACTCTATGGCTACACCTTC. This codes for CASSSGTLYGYTF.

The chain recombines TRBV5-6 with TRBJ1-1; D remains unclear. CDR1 is SGHDT, CDR2 YYEEEE, per germline. This CDR3 contains 12 residues. V lost 3 bases and J lost 5, with 8 bases in between. This CDR3 reads CASSSLVTEAFF. The CDR3 nucleotides read TGTGCCAGCAGCTCACTGGTTACTGAAGCTTTCTTT.

J is TRBJ1-2 and V is TRBV27; D remains unclear. The CDR3 sequence is 14 residues long. The V and J ends lost 0 bases and 3 bases respectively, with 8 bases between them. Germline V gene data show CDR1 as MNHEY and CDR2 as SMNVEV (reference sequence). CDR3 sequence reads: CASSLSVGHYGYTF. DNA for the CDR3: TGTGCCAGCAGTTTATCGGTCGGGCACTATGGCTACACCTTC.

This CDR3 reads CATSGTQGTTYEQYF. For the CDR3, the DNA is TGTGCCACCAGCGGAACTCAAGGGACAACCTACGAGCAGTACTTC. The V gene is TRBV15, the J gene TRBJ2-7; possible D gene TRBD1, 6 bases. The CDR3 is made up of 15 amino acids. V lost 5 bases to trimming and J lost 2 bases, with 16 bases between them. The germline V gene has CDR1 LNHNV and CDR2 YYDKDF (reference sequence).

V and J are TRBV9 and TRBJ2-7; D not certain. Germline V gene sequence: CDR1 SGDLS, CDR2 YYNGEE. The V and J ends lost 4 bases and 7 bases respectively, with 21 bases between them. This CDR3 comprises 15 residues. The CDR3 region is CASSPPRATNKEQYF. DNA of the CDR3: TGTGCCAGCAGCCCCCCTAGGGCCACCAATAAAGAGCAGTACTTC.

The V call is TRBV27, the J call TRBJ1-1; possible D gene TRBD1, 6 bases. The V gene lost 4 bases and the J gene lost 0 bases, with 9 bases spanning the gap. Germline loops: CDR1 MNHEY, CDR2 SMNVEV (reference sequence). The CDR3 has 14 residues. CDR3 in amino acids: CASSSTGLNTEAFF. In DNA form, the CDR3 reads TGTGCCAGCAGTTCGACAGGTTTGAACACTGAAGCTTTCTTT.

Details on this clone: Its ends do not fully match the called genes, so a read error is possible. V and J are TRBV7-7 and TRBJ2-7; tentative D call: TRBD2 (6 bases). The CDR3 runs to 14 residues. Germline-derived CDR1 and CDR2 are SSHAT and FNYEAQ (reference sequence). The CDR3 DNA reads as TGTGCTAGCAGCTTAAAGGAGGGGTACTACGAGCAGTACTTC. It yields the protein CASSLKEGYYEQYF.

The rearrangement uses TRBV27 and TRBJ1-1, with TRBD1 matching over 8 bases. V was clipped by 5 bases and J by 2 bases; unmatched bases: 13. Germline assignment: CDR1 MNHEY and CDR2 SMNVEV (reference sequence). The CDR3 is 17 amino acids. In nucleotides, the CDR3 is TGTGCCAGCAGTACGGACAGGGACGCAGGGCCCAACACTGAAGCTTTCTTT. This codes for CASSTDRDAGPNTEAFF.

This clone was detected once. The rearrangement joins TRBV13 to TRBJ1-1; D remains ambiguous. The germline gives CDR1 PRHDT, CDR2 FYEKMQ (reference sequence). The CDR3 spans 13 residues. Between the trimmed V and J ends, which lost 2 bases and 8 bases, there was a span of 12 bases. This chain's CDR3 is CASSLLGGGEAFF. In DNA form, the CDR3 reads TGTGCCAGCAGCTTATTAGGTGGCGGGGAAGCTTTCTTT.

To note about this clone: In the same sample, other DNA sequences code for this CDR3. DNA of the CDR3: TGCGCCAGCAGCCCACGACAGGGGGCTAATTCACCCCTCCACTTT. Encoded protein: CASSPRQGANSPLHF. The gene calls are TRBV4-1 and TRBJ1-6; 10 bases fit TRBD1. CDR3 length: 15 residues. Germline values: CDR1 MGHRA, CDR2 YSYEKL. Unmatched junction bases numbered 3, after V lost 4 bases and J lost 6 bases.

The chain has TRBV10-2 and TRBJ2-7; D gene unclear. CDR1 WSHSY and CDR2 SAAADI come from the germline V gene. Trimming removed 1 base from V and 2 bases from J, with 9 bases in between. The CDR3 is 14 residues long. The CDR3 nucleotides are TGCGCCAGCAGTGAGTTAGGGCTAACCTACGAGCAGTACTTC. Protein: CASSELGLTYEQYF.

The V and J genes are TRBV6-5 and TRBJ2-1; D possibly uses TRBD1 or TRBD2 (6 bases each). Trimming left V 4 bases short and J 7 bases short, with 14 bases between. Germline CDR1 and CDR2: MNHEY and SVGAGI. This CDR3 is built from 14 residues. The chain's CDR3 is CASSFGGEGNEQFF. The CDR3 bases are TGTGCCAGCAGTTTCGGGGGCGAGGGGAATGAGCAGTTCTTC.

V usage is TRBV6-5 and J usage is TRBJ1-2; D not certain. CDR1 MNHEY and CDR2 SVGAGI come from the germline V gene. This CDR3 spans 16 amino acids. V was trimmed by 1 base and J by 0 bases, leaving 12 bases between them. The CDR3 sequence is CASSYYPKEANYGYTF. The DNA for the CDR3 is TGTGCCAGCAGTTACTACCCGAAGGAAGCTAACTATGGCTACACCTTC.

This clone has a handful of counts. The chain employs TRBV6-5 and TRBJ2-2, with 12 bases aligning to TRBD2. With V trimmed by 4 bases and J by 6 bases, 0 bases remained unmatched. The CDR3 extends over 14 amino acids. The germline CDR1 and CDR2 sequences are MNHEY and SVGAGI. The CDR3 spells CASSWTSGAGELFF. The CDR3 DNA reads as TGTGCCAGCAGTTGGACTAGCGGGGCCGGGGAGCTGTTTTTT.

The gene calls are TRBV11-3 and TRBJ2-1, with 9 bases lining up with TRBD1. Germline trimming cut 5 bases from V and 5 bases from J; bases unmatched to any gene: 7. CDR1 and CDR2 (germline): SGHNT, YENEEA. This CDR3 region has 15 residues. The CDR3: CASSAGQGLNNEQFF. CDR3 nucleotide sequence: TGTGCCAGCAGCGCGGGACAGGGACTGAACAATGAGCAGTTCTTC.

The chain uses TRBV7-8 and TRBJ2-2; D remains unclear. This CDR3 has 12 amino acids. CDR1 is SGHVS, CDR2 FQNEAQ, per germline. V was cut by 2 bases and J by 7 bases, with 5 bases left in between. CDR3 in DNA: TGTGCCAGCAGCTTACCATACGGGGAGCTGTTTTTT. Translation gives CASSLPYGELFF.